Listed below are T cell receptor beta chains from one sample, sequenced in a study of blood T cell repertoires in COVID-19. This table comes from immunoSEQ multiplex PCR, and its TCRdb copy is limited to in-frame clones, with some not included. The repertoire holds under 200,000 clones, with around four fifths as singletons. The material sequenced was PBMCs or T cells enriched from blood (not recorded which). The receptors stem from a woman aged 50 to 60 in a cohort exposed to, infected with or recovered from COVID-19 (not recorded which). Both conserved end residues are part of each CDR3. A D gene is named only where the DNA matches it firmly. Rows may omit the clone size; those that give it use once, few, many or a size class.

TRBV7-9	TRBJ1-3	TRBD1	NA	CASSLADRGLGNTIYF	TGTGCCAGCAGCTTAGCGGACAGGGGGCTCGGAAACACCATATATTTT
TRBV3-1/TRBV3-2	TRBJ2-2	TRBD2	few	CASSQDRPAGARSTGELFF	TGTGCCAGCAGCCAAGATAGGCCAGCGGGAGCGCGAAGTACCGGGGAGCTGTTTTTT
TRBV5-6	TRBJ1-5	NA	NA	CASSLGGQNNQPQHF	TGTGCCAGCAGCTTGGGTGGGCAGAACAATCAGCCCCAGCATTTT
TRBV6-6	TRBJ1-5	NA	NA	CASSYPGDSEPQHF	TGTGCCAGCAGTTACCCCGGGGATTCGGAGCCCCAGCATTTT
TRBV19	TRBJ1-2	NA	NA	CASRKDNRVEGYTF	TGTGCCAGTAGGAAGGACAACAGGGTCGAGGGCTACACCTTC
TRBV19	TRBJ2-7	NA	NA	CASSTFLGELGYEQYF	TGTGCCAGTAGTACGTTTCTAGGGGAATTGGGCTACGAGCAGTACTTC
TRBV6-5	TRBJ2-5	NA	NA	CASSYSGAQETQYF	TGTGCCAGCAGTTACTCGGGGGCGCAAGAGACCCAGTACTTC
TRBV4-1	TRBJ1-1	NA	NA	CASSQPLRNTEAFF	TGCGCCAGCAGCCAACCACTTAGGAACACTGAAGCTTTCTTT
TRBV7-9	TRBJ2-1	NA	NA	CASSAPGYSANEQFF	TGTGCCAGCAGCGCCCCGGGGTATTCCGCCAATGAGCAGTTCTTC
TRBV7-9	TRBJ2-1	NA	NA	CASSLGGPAVDEQFF	TGTGCCAGCAGCTTAGGGGGCCCGGCTGTAGATGAGCAGTTCTTC